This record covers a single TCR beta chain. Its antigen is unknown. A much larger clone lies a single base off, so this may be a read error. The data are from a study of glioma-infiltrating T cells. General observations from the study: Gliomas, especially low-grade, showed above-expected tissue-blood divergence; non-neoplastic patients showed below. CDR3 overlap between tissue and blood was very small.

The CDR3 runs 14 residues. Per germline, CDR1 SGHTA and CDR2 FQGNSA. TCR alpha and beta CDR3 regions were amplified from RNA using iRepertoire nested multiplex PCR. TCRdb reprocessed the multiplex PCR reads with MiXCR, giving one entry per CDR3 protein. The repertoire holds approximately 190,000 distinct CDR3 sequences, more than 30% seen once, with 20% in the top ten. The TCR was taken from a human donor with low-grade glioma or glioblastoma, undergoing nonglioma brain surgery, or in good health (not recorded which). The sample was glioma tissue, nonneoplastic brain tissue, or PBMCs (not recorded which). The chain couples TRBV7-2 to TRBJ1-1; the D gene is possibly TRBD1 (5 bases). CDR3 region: CASSPTELNTEDFF. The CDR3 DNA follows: TGTGCCAGCAGCCCGACAGAGTTGAACACTGAAGATTTCTTT.